This T cell receptor (beta chain) was retrieved from a study of CD8+ T cells in alopecia areata. The study team obtained lesional scalp punch biopsies and peripheral blood from alopecia areata patients. Concerning this clone itself: The antigen is not known.

Study-wide results and caveats: Sequencing of scalp samples also captures resident alphabeta T cells of normal skin.

V lost 1 base to trimming and J lost 2 bases, with 9 bases between them. Per germline, CDR1 LGHNA and CDR2 YSLEER. CDR3 size: 14 residues. RNA extraction and reverse transcription yielded cDNA as sequencing template. Sequenced by immunoSEQ multiplex PCR; TCRdb stores in-frame clones only, minus some. The sample carries more than 100,000 clones, roughly 61% recorded once. V gene TRBV4-3 combines with J gene TRBJ2-7, with D possibly matching TRBD1 (6 bases). Here the sequenced sample was CD4+ T cells sorted from blood, taken at week 0. This clonotype was sampled from a human donor with alopecia areata. The CDR3 protein is CASSQARGTYEQYF. CDR3 nucleotide sequence: TGCGCCAGCAGCCAAGCCAGGGGTACCTACGAGCAGTACTTC.